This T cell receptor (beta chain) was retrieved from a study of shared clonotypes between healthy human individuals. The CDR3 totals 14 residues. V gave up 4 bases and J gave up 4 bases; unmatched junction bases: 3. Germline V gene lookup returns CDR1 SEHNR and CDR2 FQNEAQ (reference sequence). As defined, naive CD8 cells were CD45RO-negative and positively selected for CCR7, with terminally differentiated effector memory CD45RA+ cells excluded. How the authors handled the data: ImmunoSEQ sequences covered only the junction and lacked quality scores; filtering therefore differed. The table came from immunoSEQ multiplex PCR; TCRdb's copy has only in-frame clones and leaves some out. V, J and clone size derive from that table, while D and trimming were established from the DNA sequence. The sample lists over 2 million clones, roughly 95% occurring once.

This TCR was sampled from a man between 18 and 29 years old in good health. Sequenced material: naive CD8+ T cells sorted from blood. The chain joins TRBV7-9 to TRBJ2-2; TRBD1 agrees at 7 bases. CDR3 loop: CASSSWDSTGELFF. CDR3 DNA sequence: TGTGCCAGCAGCTCCTGGGACAGCACCGGGGAGCTGTTTTTT.